A selection of T cell receptor beta chains follows, all from one sample in a study of CD8+CD57+ T cells in acquired aplastic anemia. In TCRdb, the reads were re-called with MiXCR into one record per CDR3 protein. The sample records 400,000 to 450,000 distinct CDR3 sequences, approximately 70% being singletons. The sequenced sample consisted of sorted CD4+, CD8+, or CD8+CD57+ T cells (not recorded which) from PBMCs. The receptor source for this set is a human donor in good health, serving as a control. Both conserved end residues are part of each CDR3. Each record gives: CDR3 protein, CDR3 DNA, J gene, V gene, clone size, D gene. D genes are given only for firm matches. Not every row has a clone size; where given, it reads once, few, many or a size class.

CASSPLEAHNEQFF,TGTGCCAGCAGCCCACTAGAAGCTCACAATGAGCAGTTCTTC,TRBJ2-1,TRBV11-3,NA,NA
CASAVGQDPADYGYTF,TGTGCCAGCGCTGTAGGACAGGATCCGGCGGACTATGGCTACACCTTC,TRBJ1-2,TRBV6-2/TRBV6-3,NA,TRBD1
CASSAATGTGNTIYF,TGTGCCAGCAGCGCCGCGACAGGGACTGGAAACACCATATATTTT,TRBJ1-3,TRBV7-2,NA,TRBD1
CASSFHGELNYAQYF,TGTGCCAGCAGCTTCCACGGGGAACTGAACTACGCGCAGTATTTT,TRBJ2-3,TRBV9,NA,NA
CASSARQPFNTEAFF,TGTGCCAGCAGTGCACGACAGCCGTTTAATACTGAAGCTTTCTTT,TRBJ1-1,TRBV2,NA,NA
CASSLDPTEEQYF,TGTGCCAGTAGTCTGGACCCTACCGAAGAGCAGTACTTC,TRBJ2-7,TRBV19,NA,NA
CSATTRQGALRGTQYF,TGCAGTGCTACAACCCGACAGGGGGCGCTTCGGGGGACCCAGTACTTC,TRBJ2-5,TRBV20-1,NA,TRBD1
CASSLGGGGVGQGAGYEQFF,TGTGCCAGCAGCTTAGGCGGGGGAGGGGTAGGACAGGGGGCTGGCTATGAGCAGTTCTTC,TRBJ2-1,TRBV7-2,NA,TRBD1
CSAGEGTDYTGELFF,TGCAGTGCTGGCGAGGGGACAGACTACACCGGGGAGCTGTTTTTT,TRBJ2-2,TRBV20-1,NA,TRBD1
CASSSTGRGTEAFEQYF,TGTGCCAGCAGCTCGACAGGGAGAGGGACTGAAGCTTTCGAGCAGTACTTC,TRBJ2-7,TRBV7-2,once,NA
CASSDPHRDGYTF,TGTGCCAGCAGTGATCCCCACCGGGATGGCTACACCTTC,TRBJ1-2,TRBV6-1,many,NA
CASSSRSGRNYEQYF,TGTGCCAGCAGCTCTCGCTCGGGACGGAACTACGAGCAGTACTTC,TRBJ2-7,TRBV5-5,NA,NA
CASNRINSPLHF,TGCGCCAGCAATCGGATTAATTCACCCCTCCACTTT,TRBJ1-6,TRBV4-3,once,NA
CAWSVGQPEQYF,TGTGCCTGGAGTGTTGGGCAGCCCGAGCAGTACTTC,TRBJ2-7,TRBV30,many,NA
CASSIVSSGLSNQPQHF,TGTGCCAGTAGTATAGTATCCTCCGGGCTTAGCAATCAGCCCCAGCATTTT,TRBJ1-5,TRBV19,NA,NA
CASSLETTRVSNEQFF,TGTGCCAGCAGCTTAGAAACCACTAGAGTCTCCAATGAGCAGTTCTTC,TRBJ2-1,TRBV25-1,NA,NA
CASTGRRPSHSGQF,TGTGCCAGCACGGGGAGGAGACCCAGTCATTCGGGCCAGTTT,TRBJ1-5,TRBV7-9,NA,NA
CASSPVGDSGNTIYF,TGCGCCAGCAGCCCAGTCGGGGACTCTGGAAACACCATATATTTT,TRBJ1-3,TRBV5-1,many,NA
CASSQDPREGGKLFF,TGTGCCAGCAGCCAAGATCCCCGGGAAGGTGGAAAACTGTTTTTT,TRBJ1-4,TRBV12-3/TRBV12-4,NA,NA
CSARRFRDQPTYEQYF,TGCAGTGCTAGGCGTTTCAGGGATCAGCCGACCTACGAGCAGTACTTC,TRBJ2-7,TRBV20-1,NA,NA
CASRDPLLYGYTF,TGTGCCAGTAGGGACCCCCTACTGTATGGCTACACCTTC,TRBJ1-2,TRBV19,NA,NA
CASRLLAGVAGEQYF,TGTGCCAGCAGGCTACTAGCGGGGGTGGCCGGGGAGCAGTACTTC,TRBJ2-7,TRBV2,few,TRBD2
CASRAGDTQFF,TGTGCCAGTAGAGCAGGAGATACCCAGTTCTTC,TRBJ2-1,TRBV19,NA,NA
CASRSGTPYNSPPHF,TGTGCCAGCAGGTCCGGGACACCGTATAATTCACCCCCCCACTTT,TRBJ1-6,TRBV6-2/TRBV6-3,NA,NA
CASTDAGLEANTIYF,TGTGCCAGCACGGACGCGGGACTCGAGGCGAACACCATATATTTT,TRBJ1-3,TRBV9,NA,NA
CASSHTGTQDFRPHF,TGTGCCAGCAGCCACACCGGGACCCAGGACTTCCGGCCGCATTTT,TRBJ1-5,TRBV7-2,NA,NA
CASSLEWGATDTQYF,TGTGCCAGCAGCTTAGAATGGGGGGCCACAGATACGCAGTATTTT,TRBJ2-3,TRBV7-8,many,NA
CASSLRTGAGSSYNSPLHF,TGTGCCAGCAGCTTGAGGACAGGGGCGGGGAGCTCCTATAATTCACCCCTCCACTTT,TRBJ1-6,TRBV5-8,many,TRBD1
CASSARRGFMNTEAFF,TGTGCCAGCAGCGCCCGCCGCGGGTTCATGAACACTGAAGCTTTCTTT,TRBJ1-1,TRBV9,NA,NA
CSARSRGVSGNTIYF,TGCAGTGCTAGGTCCCGGGGTGTCTCTGGAAACACCATATATTTT,TRBJ1-3,TRBV20-1,many,NA
CASSDPGTYEQYF,TGCGCCAGCAGCGACCCCGGGACGTACGAGCAGTACTTC,TRBJ2-7,TRBV10-1,NA,NA
CASRVSMASPLHF,TGTGCCAGCAGAGTCTCCATGGCTTCACCCCTCCACTTT,TRBJ1-6,TRBV2,NA,NA
CASSIQGGESQYF,TGTGCCAGTAGTATACAGGGTGGGGAGTCGCAGTATTTT,TRBJ2-3,TRBV19,few,NA
CASSVVPNTAAFF,TGTGCCAGCAGCGTGGTCCCAAACACTGCAGCTTTCTTT,TRBJ1-1,TRBV2,NA,NA
CASSSTSSGVSTDTQYF,TGTGCCAGCAGCTCAACCTCTAGCGGGGTTAGCACAGATACGCAGTATTTT,TRBJ2-3,TRBV6-6,many,TRBD2
CATSDLQEDIETQYF,TGTGCCACCAGTGATTTGCAAGAGGATATAGAGACCCAGTACTTC,TRBJ2-5,TRBV24-1,NA,NA
CASSQASRGRGISPLHF,TGTGCCAGCAGCCAAGCTTCCCGTGGGAGGGGAATTTCACCCCTCCACTTT,TRBJ1-6,TRBV3-2,NA,NA
CASSVMPRTNPLTPEQYF,TGTGCCAGCAGCGTGATGCCGAGGACTAACCCCCTCACTCCCGAGCAGTACTTC,TRBJ2-7,TRBV5-5,NA,NA
CSARATGNQSPLHF,TGCAGTGCTAGAGCCACAGGGAACCAATCACCCCTCCACTTT,TRBJ1-6,TRBV20-1,NA,NA
CASSLSTLAYEQGYTF,TGTGCCAGCAGCTTGTCAACACTAGCCTACGAGCAGGGCTACACCTTC,TRBJ1-2,TRBV9,NA,NA
CASSAHEGAFYGYTF,TGTGCCAGCAGTGCACATGAGGGGGCATTCTATGGCTACACCTTC,TRBJ1-2,TRBV7-9,NA,TRBD1
CASSYLGGGVYNEQFF,TGTGCCAGCAGCTACCTAGGGGGGGGTGTCTACAATGAGCAGTTCTTC,TRBJ2-1,TRBV7-4,once,NA
CASSLPGRADTQYF,TGTGCCAGCAGCTTGCCCGGGAGGGCAGATACGCAGTATTTT,TRBJ2-3,TRBV5-6,NA,TRBD2
CASTIQGSYNSPLHF,TGCGCCAGCACGATACAGGGATCCTATAATTCACCCCTCCACTTT,TRBJ1-6,TRBV4-1,once,NA
CGSSQARENSPLHF,TGTGGCAGCAGCCAAGCCAGGGAGAATTCACCCCTCCACTTT,TRBJ1-6,TRBV3-2,NA,NA
CASSSTGTNYEQYF,TGTGCCAGCAGCTCAACCGGGACAAACTACGAGCAGTACTTC,TRBJ2-7,TRBV7-9,NA,NA
CATALGAPSYEQYF,TGTGCCACCGCCTTGGGCGCGCCTTCCTACGAGCAGTACTTC,TRBJ2-7,TRBV15,NA,NA
CASSIMDTVYF,TGTGCCAGCAGTATAATGGACACCGTATATTTT,TRBJ1-3,TRBV12-3/TRBV12-4,many,NA
CAISESTQRKPGYTF,TGTGCCATCAGTGAGTCGACGCAAAGAAAACCCGGCTACACGTTC,TRBJ1-2,TRBV10-3,NA,NA
CARNPDRVSYGYTF,TGTGCCCGGAACCCCGACAGGGTTAGCTATGGCTACACCTTC,TRBJ1-2,TRBV2,NA,TRBD1
CAWSPDRRTAYTF,TGTGCCTGGAGTCCGGACAGGAGAACTGCCTACACCTTC,TRBJ1-2,TRBV30,NA,TRBD1
CASSFGRERAVETQYF,TGTGCCAGCAGCTTCGGACGAGAGCGTGCGGTGGAGACCCAGTACTTC,TRBJ2-5,TRBV7-3,NA,NA
CASSFTGTSGGYTF,TGTGCCAGCAGCTTCACAGGGACTTCCGGTGGCTACACCTTC,TRBJ1-2,TRBV9,many,NA
CASSRDSGGSPLHF,TGTGCCAGTAGTCGCGACAGTGGGGGTTCACCCCTCCACTTT,TRBJ1-6,TRBV19,many,NA
CSVGSALNHRYNF,TGCAGTGTTGGTTCAGCGTTGAACCATCGCTACAACTTT,TRBJ1-2,TRBV29-1,NA,NA
CASSLDTGHSYEQYF,TGTGCCAGCAGCTTAGATACAGGCCACTCCTACGAGCAGTACTTC,TRBJ2-7,TRBV7-2,once,NA